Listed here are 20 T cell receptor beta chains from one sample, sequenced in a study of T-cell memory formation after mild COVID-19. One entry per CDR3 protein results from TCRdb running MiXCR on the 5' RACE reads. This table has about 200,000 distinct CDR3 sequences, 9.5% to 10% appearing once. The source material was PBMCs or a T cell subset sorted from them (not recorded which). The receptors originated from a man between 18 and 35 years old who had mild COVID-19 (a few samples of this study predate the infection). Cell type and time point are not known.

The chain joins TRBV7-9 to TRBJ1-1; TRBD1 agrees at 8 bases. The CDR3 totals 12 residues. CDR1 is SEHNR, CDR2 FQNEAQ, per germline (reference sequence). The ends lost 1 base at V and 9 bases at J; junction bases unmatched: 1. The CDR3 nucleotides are TGTGCCAGCAGCTTAGGGGACAGGCAAGCTTTCTTT. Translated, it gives CASSLGDRQAFF.

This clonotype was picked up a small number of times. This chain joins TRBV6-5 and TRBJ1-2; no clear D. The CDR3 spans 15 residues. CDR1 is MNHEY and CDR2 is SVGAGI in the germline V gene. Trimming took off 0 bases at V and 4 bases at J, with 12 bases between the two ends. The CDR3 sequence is CASSYSIRPVYGYTF. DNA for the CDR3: TGTGCCAGCAGTTACTCGATTAGGCCAGTCTATGGCTACACCTTC.

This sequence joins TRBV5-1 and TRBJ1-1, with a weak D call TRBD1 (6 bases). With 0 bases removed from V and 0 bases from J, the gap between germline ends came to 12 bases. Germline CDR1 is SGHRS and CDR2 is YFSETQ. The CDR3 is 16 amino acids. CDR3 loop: CASSLVSGGLNTEAFF. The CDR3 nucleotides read TGCGCCAGCAGCTTGGTGTCTGGGGGCTTGAACACTGAAGCTTTCTTT.

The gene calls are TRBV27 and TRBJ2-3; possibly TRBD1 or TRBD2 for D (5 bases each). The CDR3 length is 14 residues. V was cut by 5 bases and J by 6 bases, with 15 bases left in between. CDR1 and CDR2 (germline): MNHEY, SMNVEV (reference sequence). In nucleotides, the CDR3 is TGTGCCAGCAGTCCAAGAGAGGGGCGGGATACGCAGTATTTT. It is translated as CASSPREGRDTQYF.

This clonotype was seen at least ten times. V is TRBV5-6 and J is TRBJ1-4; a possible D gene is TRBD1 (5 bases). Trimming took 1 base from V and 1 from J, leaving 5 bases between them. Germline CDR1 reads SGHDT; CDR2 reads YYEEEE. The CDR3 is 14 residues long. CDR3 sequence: CASSLQGTNEKLFF. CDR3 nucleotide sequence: TGTGCCAGCAGCTTGCAGGGAACTAATGAAAAACTGTTTTTT.

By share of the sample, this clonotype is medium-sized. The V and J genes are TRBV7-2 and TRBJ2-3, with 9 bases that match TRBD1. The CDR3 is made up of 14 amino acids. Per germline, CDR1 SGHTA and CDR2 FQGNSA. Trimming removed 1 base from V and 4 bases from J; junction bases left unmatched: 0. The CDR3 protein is CASSLGQGADTQYF. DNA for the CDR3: TGTGCCAGCAGCTTAGGACAGGGGGCAGATACGCAGTATTTT. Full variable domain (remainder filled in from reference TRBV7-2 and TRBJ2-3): GAGVSQSPSNKVTEKGKDVELRCDPISGHTALYWYRQSLGQGLEFLIYFQGNSAPDKSGLPSDRFSAERTGGSVSTLTIQRTQQEDSAVYLCASSLGQGADTQYFGPGTRLTVL.

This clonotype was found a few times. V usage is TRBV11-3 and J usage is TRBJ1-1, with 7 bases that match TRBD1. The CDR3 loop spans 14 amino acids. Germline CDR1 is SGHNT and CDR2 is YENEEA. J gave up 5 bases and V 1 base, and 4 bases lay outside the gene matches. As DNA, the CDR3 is TGTGCCAGCAGCTTAGGCTCCAGGGGGACTGAAGCTTTCTTT. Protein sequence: CASSLGSRGTEAFF.

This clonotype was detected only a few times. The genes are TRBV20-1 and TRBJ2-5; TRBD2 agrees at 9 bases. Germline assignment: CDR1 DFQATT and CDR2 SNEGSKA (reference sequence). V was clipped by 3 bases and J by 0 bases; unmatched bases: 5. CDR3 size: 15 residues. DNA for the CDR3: TGCAGTGCTAGGGAGTTAGCGGGGGACCAAGAGACCCAGTACTTC. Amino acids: CSARELAGDQETQYF.

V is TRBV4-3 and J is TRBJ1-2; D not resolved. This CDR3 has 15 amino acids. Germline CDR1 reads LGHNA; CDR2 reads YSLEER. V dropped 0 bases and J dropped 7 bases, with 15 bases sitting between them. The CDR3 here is CASSQDVPGGGGYTF. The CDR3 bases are TGCGCCAGCAGCCAAGATGTGCCAGGTGGAGGTGGCTACACCTTC.

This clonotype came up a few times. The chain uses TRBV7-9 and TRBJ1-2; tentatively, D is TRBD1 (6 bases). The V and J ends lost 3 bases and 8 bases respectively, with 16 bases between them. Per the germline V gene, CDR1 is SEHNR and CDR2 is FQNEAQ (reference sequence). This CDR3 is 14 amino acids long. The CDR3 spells CASSFQRTAGGYTF. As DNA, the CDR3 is TGTGCCAGCAGCTTCCAAAGGACAGCCGGCGGCTACACCTTC.

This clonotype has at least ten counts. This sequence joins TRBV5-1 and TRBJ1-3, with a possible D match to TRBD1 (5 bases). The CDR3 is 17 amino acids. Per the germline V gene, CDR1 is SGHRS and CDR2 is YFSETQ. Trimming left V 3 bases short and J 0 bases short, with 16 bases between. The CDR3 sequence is CASSYRGGESSGNTIYF. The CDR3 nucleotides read TGCGCCAGCAGCTACCGAGGAGGGGAGAGCTCTGGAAACACCATATATTTT. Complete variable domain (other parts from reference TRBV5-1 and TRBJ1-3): KAGVTQTPRYLIKTRGQQVTLSCSPISGHRSVSWYQQTPGQGLQFLFEYFSETQRNKGNFPGRFSGRQFSNSRSEMNVSTLELGDSALYLCASSYRGGESSGNTIYFGEGSWLTVV.

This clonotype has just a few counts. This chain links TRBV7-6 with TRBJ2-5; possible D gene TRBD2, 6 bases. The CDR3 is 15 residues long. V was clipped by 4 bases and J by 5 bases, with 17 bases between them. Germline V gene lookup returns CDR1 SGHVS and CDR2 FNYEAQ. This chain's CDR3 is CASSSWGTGDETQYF. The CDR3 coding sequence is TGTGCCAGCAGCTCGTGGGGGACGGGGGACGAGACCCAGTACTTC.

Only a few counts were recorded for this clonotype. The CDR3 reads CASSQDSAVAGNTIYF. CDR3 coding DNA: TGCGCCAGCAGCCAAGATAGCGCAGTAGCTGGAAACACCATATATTTT. The chain carries TRBV4-3 and TRBJ1-3; the D is unclear. The CDR3 totals 16 residues. Trimming took off 0 bases at V and 2 bases at J, with 11 bases between the two ends. Germline V gives CDR1 LGHNA, CDR2 YSLEER.

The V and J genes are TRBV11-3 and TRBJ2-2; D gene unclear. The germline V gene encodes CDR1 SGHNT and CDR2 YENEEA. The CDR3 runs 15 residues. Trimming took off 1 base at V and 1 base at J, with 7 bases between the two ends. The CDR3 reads CASSLGVKNTGELFF. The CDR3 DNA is TGTGCCAGCAGCTTAGGAGTTAAGAACACCGGGGAGCTGTTTTTT.

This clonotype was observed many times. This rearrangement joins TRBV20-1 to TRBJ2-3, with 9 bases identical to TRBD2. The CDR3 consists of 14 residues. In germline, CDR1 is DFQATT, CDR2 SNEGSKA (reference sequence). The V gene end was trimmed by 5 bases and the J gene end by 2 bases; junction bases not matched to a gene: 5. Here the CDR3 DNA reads TGCAGTGCTCTCGCGGGGGGGACCACAGATACGCAGTATTTT. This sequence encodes CSALAGGTTDTQYF.

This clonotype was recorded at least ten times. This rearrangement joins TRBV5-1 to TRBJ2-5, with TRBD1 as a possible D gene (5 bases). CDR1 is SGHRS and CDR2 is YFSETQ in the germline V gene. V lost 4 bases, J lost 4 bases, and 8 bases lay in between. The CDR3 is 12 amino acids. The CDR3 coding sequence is TGCGCCAGCAGCCCCGACAGAGAGACCCAGTACTTC. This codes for CASSPDRETQYF.

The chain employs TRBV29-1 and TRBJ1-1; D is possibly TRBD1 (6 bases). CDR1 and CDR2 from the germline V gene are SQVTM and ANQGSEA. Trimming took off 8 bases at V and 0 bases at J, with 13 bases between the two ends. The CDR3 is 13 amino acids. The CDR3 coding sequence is TGCAGCACTCTACAGGGCATGAACACTGAAGCTTTCTTT. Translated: CSTLQGMNTEAFF.

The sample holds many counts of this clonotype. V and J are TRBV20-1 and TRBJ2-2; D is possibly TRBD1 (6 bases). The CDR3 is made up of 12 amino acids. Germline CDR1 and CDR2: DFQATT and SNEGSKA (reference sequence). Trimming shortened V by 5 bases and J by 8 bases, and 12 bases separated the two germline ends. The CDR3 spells CSAPRGSGELFF. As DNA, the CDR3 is TGCAGTGCTCCCAGGGGATCGGGGGAGCTGTTTTTT.

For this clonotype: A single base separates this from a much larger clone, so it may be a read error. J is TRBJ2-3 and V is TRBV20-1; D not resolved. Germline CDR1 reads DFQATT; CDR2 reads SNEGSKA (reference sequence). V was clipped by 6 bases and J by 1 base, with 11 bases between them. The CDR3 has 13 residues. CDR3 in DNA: TGCAGTGCCCTGTATGAAGGCACAGATACGCAGTATTTT. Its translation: CSALYEGTDTQYF.

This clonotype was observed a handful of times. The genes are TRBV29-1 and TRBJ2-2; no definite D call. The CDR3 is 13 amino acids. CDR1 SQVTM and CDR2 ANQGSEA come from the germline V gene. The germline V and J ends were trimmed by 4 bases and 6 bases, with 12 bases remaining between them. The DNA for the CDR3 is TGCAGCGTTGTTGGGCGTCCTGCCGGGGAGCTGTTTTTT. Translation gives CSVVGRPAGELFF.